Below are 5 T cell receptor beta chains sequenced from a single sample in a study of cytomegalovirus exposure and HLA in healthy donors. The PCR contained 60 Vbeta and 13 Jbeta primers. The data were produced by immunoSEQ multiplex PCR, yet TCRdb's version contains in-frame clones alone and is incomplete. The sample lists some 100,000 clones; 65% to 75% were seen once. Sequenced sample: PBMCs. The source of these receptors is a young woman in good health and CMV-seropositive.

The chain uses TRBV28 and TRBJ2-1; 11 nucleotides align to TRBD2. V was pared by 11 bases and J by 0 bases, with 3 bases of the junction left unmatched. The CDR3 covers 14 residues. The germline CDR1 and CDR2 sequences are MDHEN and SYDVKM. The CDR3 loop reads CAGSGRDSYNEQFF. CDR3 bases: TGTGCCGGTAGCGGGAGGGACTCCTACAATGAGCAGTTCTTC.

The chain recombines TRBV10-3 with TRBJ1-5, with 7 positions matching TRBD1. This CDR3 region has 13 residues. The V gene's germline CDR1 is ENHRY and CDR2 SYGVKD. V lost 9 bases to trimming and J lost 0 bases; unmatched junction nucleotides: 2. The CDR3 DNA follows: TGTGCCATAGGACAGGATAGCAATCAGCCCCAGCATTTT. Its protein is CAIGQDSNQPQHF.

The chain is built from TRBV6-4 and TRBJ2-1; 13 nucleotides match TRBD2. The CDR3 runs to 14 residues. The V gene's germline CDR1 is MRHNA and CDR2 SNTAGT. The V segment lost 6 bases and the J segment 9 bases; nucleotides outside the gene matches: 5. The CDR3 sequence: CASSGTSGESEQFF. CDR3 bases: TGTGCCAGCAGCGGGACTAGCGGGGAAAGTGAGCAGTTCTTC.

The chain links TRBV5-1 to TRBJ1-1; 9 positions match TRBD1. CDR1 is SGHRS and CDR2 is YFSETQ in the germline V gene. This CDR3 is 14 amino acids long. J lost 5 bases, V lost 4 bases, and 6 bases had no gene match. CDR3 protein: CASSPGDRETEAFF. CDR3 nucleotide sequence: TGCGCCAGCAGCCCCGGGGACAGGGAAACTGAAGCTTTCTTT.

This chain uses TRBV19 with TRBJ2-7; 7 nucleotides agree with TRBD2. This CDR3 has 17 residues. The junction had 14 bases not matched to a gene; V was cut back by 3 bases and J by 3 bases. Germline V lookup: CDR1 LNHDA, CDR2 SQIVND (reference sequence). The CDR3 loop reads CASSIHAGDYPFYEQYF. The DNA of the CDR3 is TGTGCCAGTAGTATTCATGCGGGGGACTATCCCTTCTACGAGCAGTACTTC.